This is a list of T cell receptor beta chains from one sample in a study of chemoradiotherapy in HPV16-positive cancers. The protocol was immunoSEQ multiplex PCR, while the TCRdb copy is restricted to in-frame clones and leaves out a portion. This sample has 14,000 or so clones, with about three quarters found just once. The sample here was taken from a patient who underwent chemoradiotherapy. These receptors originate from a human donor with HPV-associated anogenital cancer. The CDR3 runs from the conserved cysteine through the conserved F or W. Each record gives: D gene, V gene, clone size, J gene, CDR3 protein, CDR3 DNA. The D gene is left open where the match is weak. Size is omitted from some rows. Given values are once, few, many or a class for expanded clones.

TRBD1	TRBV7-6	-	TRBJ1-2	CASSPRLGQDYGYTF	TGTGCCAGCAGCCCCCGGCTAGGACAGGACTATGGCTACACCTTC
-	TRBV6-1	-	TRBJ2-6	CASIRYSGANVLTF	TGTGCCAGCATACGGTATTCAGGGGCCAACGTCCTGACTTTC
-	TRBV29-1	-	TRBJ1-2	CSVAGAGNGYTF	TGCAGCGTTGCGGGGGCAGGCAATGGCTACACCTTC
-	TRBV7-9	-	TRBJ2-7	CASSYRGGVLDEQYF	TGTGCCAGCAGCTACAGGGGAGGGGTCTTGGACGAGCAGTACTTC
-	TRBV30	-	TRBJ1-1	CAWSVTGSSPEAFF	TGTGCCTGGAGTGTAACAGGGAGCAGTCCTGAAGCTTTCTTT
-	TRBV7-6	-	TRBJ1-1	CASSLDLNTEAFF	TGTGCCAGCAGCTTGGATTTGAACACTGAAGCTTTCTTT
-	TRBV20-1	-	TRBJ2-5	CSARSETQYF	TGCAGTGCTAGGTCGGAGACCCAGTACTTC
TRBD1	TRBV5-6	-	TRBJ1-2	CASSAGTGGFGYTF	TGTGCCAGCAGCGCAGGGACAGGGGGCTTTGGCTACACCTTC
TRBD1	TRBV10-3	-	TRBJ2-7	CAISRTGSIYEQYF	TGTGCCATCAGTCGGACAGGATCGATCTACGAGCAGTACTTC
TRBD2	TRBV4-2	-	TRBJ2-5	CASSSRLAGGQETQYF	TGTGCCAGCAGCTCCAGACTAGCGGGGGGCCAAGAGACCCAGTACTTC
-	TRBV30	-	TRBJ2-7	CAWRGSLGEQYF	TGTGCCTGGAGAGGATCCCTTGGCGAGCAGTACTTC
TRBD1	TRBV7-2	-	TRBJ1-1	CASSLGAGQGEAFF	TGTGCCAGCAGCTTAGGCGCCGGACAGGGTGAAGCTTTCTTT
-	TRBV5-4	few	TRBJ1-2	CASSLWSQARGYTF	TGTGCCAGCAGCTTGTGGAGTCAGGCTCGTGGCTACACCTTC
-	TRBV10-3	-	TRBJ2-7	CAISDKQQAYEQYF	TGTGCCATCAGTGACAAACAGCAAGCCTACGAGCAGTACTTC
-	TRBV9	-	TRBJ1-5	CASSAGSAEYQPQHF	TGTGCCAGCAGCGCCGGATCAGCAGAGTATCAGCCCCAGCATTTT
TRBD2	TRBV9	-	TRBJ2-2	CASSLSGGASGELFF	TGTGCCAGCAGCCTTAGCGGGGGGGCGTCCGGGGAGCTGTTTTTT
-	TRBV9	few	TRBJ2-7	CASSARTGGEQYF	TGTGCCAGCAGCGCTAGAACTGGAGGGGAGCAGTACTTC
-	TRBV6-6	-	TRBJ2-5	CASSYSGVGGRETQYF	TGTGCCAGCAGTTACTCGGGGGTCGGGGGTCGAGAGACCCAGTACTTC
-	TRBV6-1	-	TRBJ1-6	CASRGPYSSPLHF	TGTGCCAGCAGGGGGCCGTATAGTTCACCCCTCCACTTT
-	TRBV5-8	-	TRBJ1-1	CASSLGRREAFF	TGTGCCAGCAGCTTGGGGCGCCGGGAGGCTTTCTTT
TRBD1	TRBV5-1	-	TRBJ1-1	CASSLGRTGQGTEAFF	TGCGCCAGCAGCTTAGGCCGTACGGGACAGGGGACTGAAGCTTTCTTT
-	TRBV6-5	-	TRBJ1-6	CASSPPPFGNSPLHF	TGTGCCAGCAGCCCTCCCCCCTTTGGTAATTCACCCCTCCACTTT
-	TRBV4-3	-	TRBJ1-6	CASSQGDGPLVALHF	TGCGCCAGCAGCCAAGGGGACGGACCACTGGTGGCCCTCCACTTT
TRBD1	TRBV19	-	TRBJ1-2	CASSSHSGQNLYGYTF	TGTGCCAGTAGTTCCCACTCGGGACAGAACCTCTATGGCTACACCTTC
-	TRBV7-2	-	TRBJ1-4	CASSLVWGEKLFF	TGTGCCAGCAGCTTAGTCTGGGGGGAAAAACTGTTTTTT
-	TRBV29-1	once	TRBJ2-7	CSVVKGFAEQYF	TGCAGCGTTGTGAAGGGATTCGCCGAGCAGTACTTC
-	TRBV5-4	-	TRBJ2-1	CASSSPFIIGAGSYNEQFF	TGTGCCAGCAGCTCCCCCTTCATAATTGGGGCGGGCTCCTACAATGAGCAGTTCTTC
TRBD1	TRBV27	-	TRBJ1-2	CASKTGTGNYGYTF	TGTGCCAGTAAAACCGGGACAGGGAACTATGGCTACACCTTC
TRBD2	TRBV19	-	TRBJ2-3	CASTGLAAPDTQYF	TGTGCCAGTACTGGACTAGCGGCCCCAGATACGCAGTATTTT
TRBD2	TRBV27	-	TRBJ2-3	CASSFGTSRADTQYF	TGTGCCAGCAGTTTTGGGACTAGCCGGGCAGATACGCAGTATTTT
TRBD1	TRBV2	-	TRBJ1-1	CASSKTGGDTEAFF	TGTGCCAGCAGTAAGACAGGGGGGGACACTGAAGCTTTCTTT
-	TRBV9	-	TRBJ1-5	CASSADPLNQPQHF	TGTGCCAGCAGCGCCGACCCTCTGAATCAGCCCCAGCATTTT
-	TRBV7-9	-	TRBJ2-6	CASSLRAGANVLTF	TGTGCCAGCAGCTTACGGGCTGGGGCCAACGTCCTGACTTTC
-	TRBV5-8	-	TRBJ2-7	CASSLAGDEQYF	TGTGCCAGCAGCTTGGCCGGGGACGAGCAGTACTTC
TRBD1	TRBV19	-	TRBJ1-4	CASSRQGQLNEKLFF	TGTGCCAGTAGTCGACAGGGACAGCTTAATGAAAAACTGTTTTTT
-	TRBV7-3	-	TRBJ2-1	CASSFTGYDEQFF	TGTGCCAGCAGCTTTACAGGGTATGATGAGCAGTTCTTC
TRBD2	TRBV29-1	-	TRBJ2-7	CSVDGGERDEQYF	TGCAGCGTTGATGGGGGGGAAAGGGACGAGCAGTACTTC
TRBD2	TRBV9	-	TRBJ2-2	CASSVGIGGESTGELFF	TGTGCCAGCAGCGTAGGGATTGGGGGGGAGAGCACCGGGGAGCTGTTTTTT